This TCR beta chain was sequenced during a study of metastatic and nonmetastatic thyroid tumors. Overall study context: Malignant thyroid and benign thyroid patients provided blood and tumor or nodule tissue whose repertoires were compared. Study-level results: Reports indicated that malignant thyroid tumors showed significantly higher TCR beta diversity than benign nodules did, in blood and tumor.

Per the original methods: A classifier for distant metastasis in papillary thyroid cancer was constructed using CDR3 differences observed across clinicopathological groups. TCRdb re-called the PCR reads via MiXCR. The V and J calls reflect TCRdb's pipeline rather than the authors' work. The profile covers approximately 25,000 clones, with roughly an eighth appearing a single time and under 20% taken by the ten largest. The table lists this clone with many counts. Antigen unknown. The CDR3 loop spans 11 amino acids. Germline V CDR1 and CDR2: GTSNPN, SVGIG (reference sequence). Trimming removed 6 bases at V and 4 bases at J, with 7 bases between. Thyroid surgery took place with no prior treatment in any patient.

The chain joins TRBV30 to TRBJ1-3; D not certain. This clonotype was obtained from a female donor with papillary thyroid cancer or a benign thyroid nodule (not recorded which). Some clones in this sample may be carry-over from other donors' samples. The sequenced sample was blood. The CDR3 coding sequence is TGTGCCTGTTGGACGGGAAACACCATATATTTT. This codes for CACWTGNTIYF. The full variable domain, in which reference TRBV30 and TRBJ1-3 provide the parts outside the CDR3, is SQTIHQWPATLVQPVGSPLSLECTVEGTSNPNLYWYRQAAGRGLQLLFYSVGIGQISSEVPQNLSASRPQDRQFILSSKKLLLSDSGFYLCACWTGNTIYFGEGSWLTVV.